Reported below is one TCR beta chain. The data are from a study of control samples from healthy donors and cancer patients. Trimming took 4 bases from V and 4 from J, leaving 15 bases between them. Germline V CDR1 and CDR2: SGHDT, YYEEEE. There are 15 residues in the CDR3. The repertoire was sequenced with immunoSEQ multiplex PCR; TCRdb's copy has only in-frame clones and lacks some. Among around 49,000 clones listed, roughly 90% were seen once. The receptor was isolated from a man between 40 and 49 years old with colorectal cancer. Sequencing was performed on PBMCs. This chain uses TRBV5-6 with TRBJ1-5, with a tentative D call TRBD1 (6 bases). This chain's CDR3 is CASSVWDIMNQPQHF. Written as DNA, the CDR3 is TGTGCCAGCAGCGTTTGGGACATTATGAATCAGCCCCAGCATTTT.